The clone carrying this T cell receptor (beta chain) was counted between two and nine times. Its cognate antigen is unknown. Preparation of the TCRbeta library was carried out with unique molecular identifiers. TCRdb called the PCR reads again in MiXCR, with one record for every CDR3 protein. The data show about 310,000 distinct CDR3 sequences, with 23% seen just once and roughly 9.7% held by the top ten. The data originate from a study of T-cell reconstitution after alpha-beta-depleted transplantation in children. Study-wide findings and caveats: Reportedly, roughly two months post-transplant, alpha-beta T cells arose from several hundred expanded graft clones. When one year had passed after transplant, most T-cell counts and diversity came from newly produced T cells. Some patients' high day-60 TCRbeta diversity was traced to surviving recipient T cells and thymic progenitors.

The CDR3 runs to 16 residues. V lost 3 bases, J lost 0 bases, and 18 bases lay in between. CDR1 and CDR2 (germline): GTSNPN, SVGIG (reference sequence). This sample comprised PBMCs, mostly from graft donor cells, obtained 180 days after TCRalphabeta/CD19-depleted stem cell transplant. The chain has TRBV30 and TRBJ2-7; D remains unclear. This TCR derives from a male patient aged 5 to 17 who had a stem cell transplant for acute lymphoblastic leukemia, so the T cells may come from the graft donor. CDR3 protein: CAWRRPPEGRSYEQYF. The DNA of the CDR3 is TGTGCCTGGAGACGCCCACCCGAAGGTCGCTCCTACGAGCAGTACTTC.